The 30 T cell receptor beta chains given below trace back to one sample, sequenced in a study of T cells in Graves' hyperthyroidism and ophthalmopathy. TCR beta CDR3 region amplification was performed from RNA transcripts. TCR CDR3 underwent first-round RT-PCR with the HTBI primer set. TCRdb reanalysed the multiplex PCR reads using MiXCR and keeps one entry per CDR3 protein. The data hold approximately 300,000 distinct CDR3 sequences, with 16% observed a single time. Sequenced material: blood. The source of these receptors is a young man with Graves' hyperthyroidism.

At least ten counts were recorded for this clonotype. V usage is TRBV6-5 and J usage is TRBJ2-3, with D tentatively TRBD1 or TRBD2 (6 bases each). V was cut by 2 bases and J by 5 bases, with 14 bases left in between. From germline, CDR1 is MNHEY and CDR2 SVGAGI. The CDR3 runs to 15 residues. CDR3 sequence: CASSYGGRPGDTQYF. In DNA form, the CDR3 reads TGTGCCAGCAGTTACGGGGGGCGCCCCGGAGATACGCAGTATTTT.

This clonotype was observed many times. J is TRBJ2-7 and V is TRBV5-1; D is unresolved. Germline CDR1 reads SGHRS; CDR2 reads YFSETQ. The germline V and J ends were trimmed by 4 bases and 0 bases, with 8 bases remaining between them. This CDR3 has 13 residues. CDR3 amino acids: CASSGYNSYEQYF. CDR3 nucleotide sequence: TGCGCCAGCAGCGGCTATAACTCCTACGAGCAGTACTTC.

This clonotype showed up just a few times. V is TRBV11-3 and J is TRBJ2-1; D gene unclear. V gave up 6 bases and J gave up 3 bases, with 9 bases separating them. This CDR3 spans 13 amino acids. From germline, CDR1 is SGHNT and CDR2 YENEEA. This CDR3 reads CASRYDLYNEQFF. The CDR3 coding sequence is TGTGCCAGCAGGTATGATCTCTACAATGAGCAGTTCTTC.

This clonotype was counted at least ten times. This chain uses TRBV6-5 with TRBJ2-2, with D perhaps TRBD2 (5 bases). Germline-derived CDR1 and CDR2 are MNHEY and SVGAGI. V lost 2 bases to trimming and J lost 8 bases, with 9 bases between them. CDR3 length: 13 residues. This CDR3 is CASSYVRAGELFF. For the CDR3, the DNA is TGTGCCAGCAGTTACGTGAGGGCGGGGGAGCTGTTTTTT.

This clonotype was observed a few times. Its ends do not fully match the called genes, so a read error is possible. V is TRBV20-1 and J is TRBJ2-3; 7 positions agree with TRBD2. The germline gives CDR1 DFQATT, CDR2 SNEGSKA (reference sequence). The CDR3 consists of 17 residues. The CDR3 protein is CSARPHNLAVSTHTQYF. The CDR3 DNA reads TGCAGTGCTAGACCCCATAATCTAGCGGTTAGCACACATACGCAGTATTTT.

The V and J genes are TRBV6-1 and TRBJ2-7; 10 bases agree with TRBD2. J was trimmed by 1 base and V by 5 bases; bases with no gene match: 8. Per the germline V gene, CDR1 is MNHNS and CDR2 is SASEGT. The CDR3 is 16 amino acids. CDR3 sequence (DNA): TGTGCCAGCAGTCCTAGCGGGAGAGTGGGGTCCTACGAGCAGTACTTC. Its protein is CASSPSGRVGSYEQYF.

For the CDR3, the DNA is TGTGCCAGCACCCTCATCCAAAGTAGTGAAGCTTTCTTT. Protein product: CASTLIQSSEAFF. The chain is built from TRBV6-1 and TRBJ1-1; D ambiguous. The CDR3 sequence is 13 residues long. The germline V and J ends were trimmed by 7 bases and 7 bases, with 16 bases remaining between them. Looked up from germline, CDR1 is MNHNS and CDR2 is SASEGT.

There are many counts of this clonotype. The chain joins TRBV12-3 or TRBV12-4 to TRBJ2-3; a weak D match, TRBD1 (5 bases). This CDR3 contains 15 residues. V lost 3 bases to trimming and J lost 0 bases, with 10 bases between them. CDR3 in amino acids: CASSFGAASTDTQYF. In DNA form, the CDR3 reads TGTGCCAGCAGTTTTGGGGCAGCCAGCACAGATACGCAGTATTTT.

There are many counts of this clonotype. This chain joins TRBV18 and TRBJ1-5; no clear D. Germline CDR1 KGHSH, CDR2 LQKENI. This CDR3 contains 14 residues. The V and J ends lost 5 bases and 6 bases respectively, with 14 bases between them. The CDR3 loop reads CASSSGLAGQPQHF. The DNA for the CDR3 is TGTGCCAGCTCATCTGGTCTCGCGGGTCAGCCCCAGCATTTT.

In this sample, this clonotype turned up many times. V and J are TRBV24-1 and TRBJ2-7, with D possibly TRBD1 on 6 matching bases. Trimming took 2 bases from V and 2 from J, leaving 12 bases between them. CDR1 and CDR2 (germline): KGHDR, SFDVKD. This CDR3 region has 15 residues. The CDR3 sequence is CATSDSSDRAYEQYF. The CDR3, as DNA: TGTGCCACCAGTGATTCCTCGGACAGAGCCTACGAGCAGTACTTC.

This clonotype was seen many times. The genes are TRBV7-9 and TRBJ2-1; 9 bases agree with TRBD2. J gave up 1 base and V 0 bases, and 13 bases lay outside the gene matches. The germline CDR1 and CDR2 sequences are SEHNR and FQNEAQ (reference sequence). This CDR3 spans 20 amino acids. Here the CDR3 reads CASSLAGLATITGSYNEQFF. The DNA of the CDR3 is TGTGCCAGCAGCTTAGCCGGACTAGCGACGATTACCGGGTCCTACAATGAGCAGTTCTTC.

The chain is built from TRBV7-9 and TRBJ1-3; D is unclear. V was cut by 5 bases and J by 3 bases, with 20 bases left in between. CDR3 length equals 17 residues. Per germline, CDR1 SEHNR and CDR2 FQNEAQ (reference sequence). The CDR3 sequence: CASSPSLDQIVGNTIYF. Written as DNA, the CDR3 is TGTGCCAGCAGCCCGAGCCTGGATCAGATAGTTGGAAACACCATATATTTT.

This clonotype was counted ten times or more. The genes are TRBV10-3 and TRBJ1-2; no reliable D call. The CDR3 contains 12 residues. V lost 0 bases to trimming and J lost 8 bases, with 7 bases between them. Per germline, CDR1 ENHRY and CDR2 SYGVKD. CDR3 residues: CAISESDGGYTF. Here the CDR3 DNA reads TGTGCCATCAGTGAGTCAGATGGGGGCTACACCTTC.

This clonotype has only a few counts. The chain joins TRBV4-1 to TRBJ2-3; D perhaps matches TRBD2 (6 bases). Germline CDR1 and CDR2: MGHRA and YSYEKL. The CDR3 runs 13 residues. V lost 1 base and J lost 8, with 10 bases in between. The CDR3: CASSQGWDSTQYF. The CDR3 bases are TGCGCCAGCAGCCAAGGGTGGGACTCTACGCAGTATTTT.

This clonotype was detected many times. The chain carries TRBV29-1 and TRBJ1-1; 9 positions agree with TRBD1. This CDR3 is 14 amino acids long. V lost 1 base, J lost 4 bases, and 4 bases stayed unmatched. Germline V gene data show CDR1 as SQVTM and CDR2 as ANQGSEA. The CDR3 loop is CSVEVGQGSTEAFF. In nucleotides, the CDR3 is TGCAGCGTTGAAGTCGGACAGGGGTCCACTGAAGCTTTCTTT.

This clonotype has only a few counts. This chain connects TRBV5-4 to TRBJ2-7; D may be TRBD1 (5 bases). Germline CDR1 is SGHNT and CDR2 is YYREEE (reference sequence). Trimming shortened V by 4 bases and J by 0 bases, and 14 bases separated the two germline ends. The CDR3 totals 15 residues. The CDR3 is CASSQGTVPSYEQYF. The CDR3 DNA sequence: TGTGCCAGCAGCCAGGGCACGGTACCCTCCTACGAGCAGTACTTC.

This clonotype was counted a few times. This chain connects TRBV20-1 to TRBJ2-7; a possible D gene is TRBD1 (6 bases). The germline V gene encodes CDR1 DFQATT and CDR2 SNEGSKA (reference sequence). The V end was cut by 6 bases, the J end by 0 bases, with 9 bases between. The CDR3 runs 12 residues. This CDR3 reads CSAGDTSYEQYF. Written as DNA, the CDR3 is TGCAGTGCCGGGGACACCTCCTACGAGCAGTACTTC.

This clonotype turned up a few times. V is TRBV20-1 and J is TRBJ2-7, with TRBD1 matching over 7 bases. V was clipped by 3 bases and J by 5 bases; unmatched bases: 4. In germline, CDR1 is DFQATT, CDR2 SNEGSKA (reference sequence). The CDR3 is 12 amino acids. CDR3 sequence: CSASDRVDEQYF. In DNA form, the CDR3 reads TGCAGTGCTAGTGACAGGGTTGACGAGCAGTACTTC.

This clonotype was seen ten or more times. The chain joins TRBV5-5 to TRBJ2-7; possibly TRBD1 for D (6 bases). Germline lookup yields CDR1 SGHKS and CDR2 YYEKEE (reference sequence). V lost 1 base to trimming and J lost 3 bases, with 14 bases between them. The CDR3 has 15 amino acids. The CDR3 sequence: CASSLNPGDIYEQYF. CDR3 in DNA: TGTGCCAGCAGCTTGAACCCAGGGGACATCTACGAGCAGTACTTC.

The chain recombines TRBV9 with TRBJ1-1; D unresolved. This CDR3 comprises 14 residues. Per the germline V gene, CDR1 is SGDLS and CDR2 is YYNGEE. With 4 bases removed from V and 4 bases from J, the gap between germline ends came to 14 bases. CDR3 in amino acids: CASSPAPAGTEAFF. CDR3 in DNA: TGTGCCAGCAGCCCCGCCCCAGCGGGCACTGAAGCTTTCTTT.

This clonotype was observed at least ten times. The chain couples TRBV30 to TRBJ2-2; unclear D gene. The germline V gene encodes CDR1 GTSNPN and CDR2 SVGIG (reference sequence). Trimming cost V 3 bases and J 7 bases, with 6 bases left between them. This CDR3 comprises 11 residues. The CDR3 sequence: CAWRGFGELFF. The CDR3 bases are TGTGCCTGGAGGGGATTCGGGGAGCTGTTTTTT.

The genes are TRBV7-9 and TRBJ1-2; D is uncertain. The CDR3 consists of 13 residues. V lost 6 bases and J 4 bases, leaving 12 bases between the germline ends. Germline loops: CDR1 SEHNR, CDR2 FQNEAQ (reference sequence). DNA for the CDR3: TGTGCCAGCAGTCCGGGCGAACCCTATGGCTACACCTTC. Its protein is CASSPGEPYGYTF.

This sequence joins TRBV7-9 and TRBJ2-7; perhaps TRBD2 as D (5 bases). Germline CDR1 SEHNR, CDR2 FQNEAQ (reference sequence). Trimming removed 6 bases from V and 7 bases from J, with 22 bases in between. The CDR3 spans 15 residues. The CDR3 sequence: CASSLPPDYTAEQYF. The CDR3 DNA reads TGTGCCAGCAGTTTACCCCCTGACTATACCGCGGAGCAGTACTTC.

In this sample, this clonotype turned up many times. The chain links TRBV20-1 to TRBJ2-3, with no clear D. The CDR3 sequence is 12 residues long. The V and J ends lost 7 bases and 4 bases respectively, with 12 bases between them. The germline V gene encodes CDR1 DFQATT and CDR2 SNEGSKA (reference sequence). The CDR3 DNA reads as TGCAGTGGAAACGAGGCCCCAGATACGCAGTATTTT. Protein: CSGNEAPDTQYF.

This chain uses TRBV15 with TRBJ2-3; unclear D gene. From germline, CDR1 is LNHNV and CDR2 YYDKDF (reference sequence). With 0 bases removed from V and 0 bases from J, the gap between germline ends came to 13 bases. This CDR3 contains 17 residues. The CDR3 DNA follows: TGTGCCACCAGCAGAGATAGAAGCCTCGCTAGCACAGATACGCAGTATTTT. Its translation: CATSRDRSLASTDTQYF.

This clonotype was observed a handful of times. The chain's CDR3 is CASRQDRAHGYTF. As DNA, the CDR3 is TGTGCCAGCAGACAAGACAGGGCCCATGGCTACACCTTC. The chain combines TRBV27 with TRBJ1-2; 7 bases agree with TRBD1. CDR3 length: 13 amino acids. V was pared by 6 bases and J by 6 bases, with 7 bases of the junction left unmatched. CDR1 is MNHEY and CDR2 is SMNVEV in the germline V gene (reference sequence).

This clonotype was detected ten times or more. The chain combines TRBV6-1 with TRBJ2-7; no clear D gene. The germline V and J ends were trimmed by 6 bases and 4 bases, with 16 bases remaining between them. This CDR3 contains 14 residues. Looked up from germline, CDR1 is MNHNS and CDR2 is SASEGT. The CDR3 nucleotides read TGTGCCAGCAGAGGCCTTGGCGGAAATTACGAGCAGTACTTC. Its protein product is CASRGLGGNYEQYF.

This clonotype was seen many times. This chain links TRBV28 with TRBJ1-4, with 7 bases identical to TRBD1. In germline, CDR1 is MDHEN, CDR2 SYDVKM. The V and J ends lost 5 bases and 7 bases, in that order; junction bases with no gene match: 13. The CDR3 spans 16 residues. The CDR3 sequence is CASSPDPGQRGEKLFF. CDR3 nucleotide sequence: TGTGCCAGCAGTCCCGACCCGGGACAGCGGGGTGAAAAACTGTTTTTT.

The chain couples TRBV20-1 to TRBJ1-3, with a tentative D call TRBD1 (6 bases). CDR3 size: 13 residues. Deletions cut 4 bases from V and 2 bases from J, with 9 bases between. Germline values: CDR1 DFQATT, CDR2 SNEGSKA (reference sequence). The CDR3 region has the DNA TGCAGTGCTACGCGGGACACTGGAAACACCATATATTTT. Protein sequence: CSATRDTGNTIYF.

This clonotype was detected only a few times. This sequence joins TRBV7-3 and TRBJ1-1; 7 nucleotides agree with TRBD1. V dropped 1 base and J dropped 1; count of bases not matched to a gene: 3. This CDR3 is 15 amino acids long. CDR1 SGHTA and CDR2 FQGTGA come from the germline V gene. DNA of the CDR3: TGTGCCAGCAGCTTAATTAGGGGGCAGAACACTGAAGCTTTCTTT. Translating gives CASSLIRGQNTEAFF. Full variable domain (outside the CDR3, taken from reference TRBV7-3 and TRBJ1-1): GAGVSQTPSNKVTEKGKYVELRCDPISGHTALYWYRQSLGQGPEFLIYFQGTGAADDSGLPNDRFFAVRPEGSVSTLKIQRTERGDSAVYLCASSLIRGQNTEAFFGQGTRLTVV.